Included here is one TCR beta chain sequence, with context. Its specificity is unknown. Clones were read by immunoSEQ multiplex PCR, and TCRdb kept only the in-frame ones, dropping some. This repertoire shows roughly 24,000 clones, 73% found once; its top ten account for around 5%. Before sequencing took place, the ViraFEST assay used viral peptide pools to expand antigen-specific CD4+ T cells. With around ten days of culture completed, CD4+ T cells were isolated. Vaccine recipients had no previous SARS-CoV-2 infection; their nucleocapsid antibodies were negative. Trimming took 2 bases from V and 3 from J; bases not matched to a gene: 2. Looked up from germline, CDR1 is SGHRS and CDR2 is YFSETQ. The CDR3 is 14 amino acids. The data stem from a study of vaccination effects on CD4 cells after COVID-19. Study-wide results and limits: Of the vaccine-induced clones from healthy vaccinees, merely 1 of 255 recognized common cold coronaviruses as well.

This sample comprised CD4+ T cells from PBMCs cultured with SARS-CoV-2 spike peptides, obtained before COVID-19 vaccination. The TCR comes from a human donor who received a COVID-19 vaccine. The chain recombines TRBV5-1 with TRBJ2-1; 7 bases map to TRBD1. CDR3 coding DNA: TGCGCCAGCAGCTTAGGGACAGACTACAATGAGCAGTTCTTC. Encoded protein: CASSLGTDYNEQFF.